One sample yielded the 18 T cell receptor beta chains listed below, sequenced in a study of T cells after posttransplantation cyclophosphamide. A marrow graft followed busulfan-fludarabine conditioning, with cyclophosphamide on days +3 and +4. This table comes from immunoSEQ multiplex PCR, and its TCRdb copy is limited to in-frame clones, with some not included. The repertoire holds about 19,000 clones, under 80% seen once, with 25% to 35% in the top ten. The input for sequencing was PBMCs, taken after an allogeneic stem cell transplant with post-transplant cyclophosphamide. The receptors here all came from a young adult male patient who received an allogeneic stem cell transplant from a related donor, was CMV-positive, and had acute GVHD only. Some T cells may be graft donor cells.

Here the CDR3 reads CASSERVGSTGELFF. In nucleotides, the CDR3 is TGTGCCAGCAGCGAGAGGGTAGGGAGCACCGGGGAGCTGTTTTTT. The V and J genes are TRBV9 and TRBJ2-2, with TRBD2 as a possible D gene (5 bases). There are 15 residues in the CDR3. Germline V lookup: CDR1 SGDLS, CDR2 YYNGEE. Trimming stripped 3 bases from V and 4 bases from J, with 13 bases between.

This clone was observed a few times. The chain carries TRBV6-5 and TRBJ1-2; D unresolved. The V end lost 8 bases, the J end lost 2 bases, and 18 bases lay between the germline ends. The CDR3 has 15 residues. The germline gives CDR1 MNHEY, CDR2 SVGAGI. In nucleotides, the CDR3 is TGTGCCAGCCAACCCAGCGGGAGCGGAAACTATGGCTACACCTTC. Its translation is CASQPSGSGNYGYTF.

The chain joins TRBV28 to TRBJ2-7; 7 positions agree with TRBD2. Germline loops: CDR1 MDHEN, CDR2 SYDVKM. V lost 6 bases to trimming and J lost 1 base; unmatched junction nucleotides: 15. The CDR3 sequence is 17 residues long. The CDR3 here is CASSNGSPQRGSYEQYF. CDR3 DNA: TGTGCCAGCAGCAATGGCTCACCCCAGCGGGGTTCCTACGAGCAGTACTTC.

This clone turned up a few times. V usage is TRBV27 and J usage is TRBJ2-2; TRBD2 matches at 12 bases. CDR1 is MNHEY, CDR2 SMNVEV, per germline (reference sequence). This CDR3 has 14 residues. Unmatched junction bases numbered 4, after V lost 3 bases and J lost 11 bases. The CDR3: CASSLGTSGFELFF. The CDR3 DNA reads as TGTGCCAGCAGTTTGGGGACTAGCGGGTTTGAGCTGTTTTTT.

The CDR3 loop reads CASSLGDRGPGYTF. In DNA form, the CDR3 reads TGTGCCAGCAGCTTAGGGGACAGGGGACCGGGCTACACCTTC. The chain is built from TRBV7-9 and TRBJ1-2; 10 bases agree with TRBD1. Germline V CDR1 and CDR2: SEHNR, FQNEAQ (reference sequence). This CDR3 is 14 amino acids long. Trimming cost V 1 base and J 8 bases; bases outside gene matches: 4. Combining the CDR3 with reference TRBV7-9 and TRBJ1-2 gives the whole variable domain DTGVSQNPRHKITKRGQNVTFRCDPISEHNRLYWYRQTLGQGPEFLTYFQNEAQLEKSRLLSDRFSAERPKGSFSTLEIQRTEQGDSAMYLCASSLGDRGPGYTFGSGTRLTVV.

The gene calls are TRBV11-1 and TRBJ1-2, with D perhaps TRBD1 (5 bases). Trimming removed 1 base from V and 5 bases from J, with 14 bases in between. Germline V gene data show CDR1 as SGHAT and CDR2 as FQDESV (reference sequence). The CDR3 runs 15 residues. CDR3 amino acids: CASSLVQGADYGYTF. CDR3 in DNA: TGTGCCAGCAGCTTAGTACAAGGGGCTGATTATGGCTACACCTTC.

The chain joins TRBV9 to TRBJ2-2; 11 nucleotides line up with TRBD1. Germline values: CDR1 SGDLS, CDR2 YYNGEE. J was trimmed by 6 bases and V by 0 bases; bases with no gene match: 7. The CDR3 is 17 residues long. Here the CDR3 reads CASSVGGQGAVAGELFF. The CDR3 DNA sequence: TGTGCCAGCAGCGTAGGAGGACAGGGGGCTGTGGCCGGGGAGCTGTTTTTT.

In regard to this clone: This sample also contains other DNA sequences that code for the same CDR3. The chain employs TRBV7-9 and TRBJ2-7; D gene ambiguous. CDR1 is SEHNR, CDR2 FQNEAQ, per germline (reference sequence). V lost 5 bases to trimming and J lost 2 bases, with 7 bases between them. The CDR3 sequence is 12 residues long. CDR3 in amino acids: CASSLSAYEQYF. CDR3 sequence (DNA): TGTGCCAGCAGCCTCTCAGCCTACGAGCAGTACTTC.

V and J are TRBV11-2 and TRBJ1-1, with unresolved D. This CDR3 spans 12 amino acids. Germline loops: CDR1 SGHAT, CDR2 FQNNGV. The V gene lost 3 bases and the J gene lost 2 bases, with 4 bases spanning the gap. The CDR3 sequence is CASSLSNTEAFF. The CDR3 nucleotides are TGTGCCAGCAGCTTGAGTAACACTGAAGCTTTCTTT.

In this sample, this clone turned up once. This chain uses TRBV18 with TRBJ1-3; the D is unclear. This CDR3 is 16 amino acids long. Germline values: CDR1 KGHSH, CDR2 LQKENI. The ends were cut back, 1 base at V and 0 bases at J, with 10 bases in the middle. This CDR3 reads CASSPRGASSGNTIYF. The CDR3 DNA reads TGTGCCAGCTCACCACGGGGAGCGAGCTCTGGAAACACCATATATTTT.

The J gene is TRBJ2-1, the V gene TRBV9, with D tentatively TRBD1 (6 bases). V was shortened by 3 bases and J by 7 bases, with 17 bases between the two germline ends. CDR1 and CDR2 (germline): SGDLS, YYNGEE. This CDR3 is built from 15 residues. The CDR3 loop is CASSETAPQGNEQFF. In DNA, the CDR3 is TGTGCCAGCAGCGAAACAGCTCCCCAGGGGAATGAGCAGTTCTTC.

The chain links TRBV19 to TRBJ2-7; unclear D gene. Germline CDR1 is LNHDA and CDR2 is SQIVND (reference sequence). This CDR3 has 13 amino acids. V shed 7 bases and J shed 0 bases, with 10 bases lying between them. DNA of the CDR3: TGTGCCAGTAAACAGTCTACCTCCTACGAGCAGTACTTC. Amino acids: CASKQSTSYEQYF.

The V and J genes are TRBV2 and TRBJ1-3; D is uncertain. The CDR3 runs to 15 residues. Trimming took off 6 bases at V and 0 bases at J, with 12 bases between the two ends. CDR1 is SNHLY, CDR2 FYNNEI, per germline. The CDR3 region has the DNA TGTGCCAGCAGACGCTATAAACTCTCTGGAAACACCATATATTTT. Its protein product is CASRRYKLSGNTIYF.

The rearrangement joins TRBV12-5 to TRBJ1-2; 7 bases line up with TRBD1. CDR3 length: 15 amino acids. The V and J ends lost 2 bases and 4 bases, in that order; junction bases with no gene match: 7. The germline V gene encodes CDR1 LGHNT and CDR2 FRNRAP. CDR3 in amino acids: CASGLKPRTGYGYTF. CDR3 sequence (DNA): TGTGCTAGTGGTTTGAAACCTCGGACAGGCTATGGCTACACCTTC.

The chain has TRBV5-1 and TRBJ2-2; a weak D match, TRBD2 (5 bases). This CDR3 contains 14 residues. The germline gives CDR1 SGHRS, CDR2 YFSETQ. Trimming pared 4 bases from V and 2 bases from J, leaving 9 bases between. CDR3 sequence reads: CASSRTHNTGELFF. The CDR3 coding sequence is TGCGCCAGCAGCCGGACTCACAACACCGGGGAGCTGTTTTTT.

The chain recombines TRBV12-5 with TRBJ2-3, with 10 bases identical to TRBD1. CDR1 is LGHNT, CDR2 FRNRAP, per germline. CDR3 length: 14 amino acids. V was clipped by 5 bases and J by 1 base; unmatched bases: 0. CDR3 in DNA: TGTGCTAGTGGTGGACAGGGGGGCACAGATACGCAGTATTTT. Amino acid sequence: CASGGQGGTDTQYF.

The chain has TRBV5-5 and TRBJ2-5; 12 bases are a match to TRBD1. V lost 0 bases to trimming and J lost 8 bases; unmatched junction nucleotides: 5. The CDR3 loop spans 15 amino acids. Germline CDR1 SGHKS, CDR2 YYEKEE (reference sequence). As DNA, the CDR3 is TGTGCCAGCAGCTTGGAGGGACAGGGGGCAGGAACCCAGTACTTC. Amino acids: CASSLEGQGAGTQYF.

Here the CDR3 DNA reads TGTGCCAGCAGCGAGTCAACAGGGGCTTCCTATAATTCACCCCTCCACTTT. Amino acids: CASSESTGASYNSPLHF. The chain joins TRBV9 to TRBJ1-6, with 7 bases that match TRBD1. The junction had 7 bases not matched to a gene; V was cut back by 3 bases and J by 1 base. This CDR3 is 17 amino acids long. Per the germline V gene, CDR1 is SGDLS and CDR2 is YYNGEE.